Given below is one TCR beta chain in context. The sample is drawn from a study of blood T cell repertoires in COVID-19. Across the study: Specimens from acute and convalescent COVID-19 originated in the United States, Italy and Spain. PBMCs, B-cell-depleted T cells, or T cells provided the cDNA or gDNA that made up the material.

The CDR3 totals 15 residues. Trimming removed 1 base from V and 5 bases from J; junction bases left unmatched: 9. CDR1 is SGHDT, CDR2 YYEEEE, per germline. Clones were read by immunoSEQ multiplex PCR, and TCRdb kept only the in-frame ones, dropping some. The data show under 500,000 clones, roughly 85% seen once. Enrolled through a virtual design, the participants were between 18 and 89 years of age and came from under 25 US areas. The receptor's source is a woman younger than 30 with acute COVID-19. The sample consisted of PBMCs or T cells enriched from blood (not recorded which). The chain couples TRBV5-6 to TRBJ2-7; TRBD2 aligns across 7 bases. As DNA, the CDR3 is TGTGCCAGCAGCTTGTCGGGGCGGGAGTATAACGAGCAGTACTTC. Translating gives CASSLSGREYNEQYF.